The 12 T cell receptor beta chains below all came from one sample that was sequenced in a study of T-cell reconstitution after alpha-beta-depleted transplantation in children. The authors prepared the TCRbeta library with unique molecular identifiers. TCRdb reprocessed the PCR reads with MiXCR, giving one entry per CDR3 protein. The top ten clones hold around 43% of a sample with 300,000 to 400,000 distinct CDR3 sequences, roughly 17% of them seen once. The source material was PBMCs, mostly from graft donor cells, sampled 360 days after TCRalphabeta/CD19-depleted stem cell transplant. The receptors here all came from a male patient aged 2 to 10 who had a stem cell transplant for acute lymphoblastic leukemia, so the T cells may come from the graft donor.

The sample holds many counts of this clonotype. The J gene is TRBJ2-1, the V gene TRBV5-1; TRBD2 might be the D (6 bases). This CDR3 has 14 amino acids. Germline CDR1 is SGHRS and CDR2 is YFSETQ. Trimming removed 4 bases from V and 4 bases from J, with 12 bases in between. The CDR3 bases are TGCGCCAGCAGCGCAAGACTAGTTTACAATGAGCAGTTCTTC. This encodes CASSARLVYNEQFF.

This clonotype was counted at least ten times. V is TRBV12-3 or TRBV12-4 and J is TRBJ2-3; D remains ambiguous. V lost 5 bases, J lost 6 bases, and 15 bases lay in between. The CDR3 sequence is 14 residues long. CDR3 sequence (DNA): TGTGCCAGCAGTGTCCGCCGTTCTAGGGATACGCAGTATTTT. It is translated as CASSVRRSRDTQYF.

This clonotype was recorded at least ten times. The chain couples TRBV27 to TRBJ2-6; 7 bases line up with TRBD2. The CDR3 extends over 17 amino acids. CDR1 and CDR2 (germline): MNHEY, SMNVEV (reference sequence). The V gene end was trimmed by 5 bases and the J gene end by 0 bases; junction bases not matched to a gene: 7. CDR3 region: CASSPLALSSGANVLTF. The CDR3 bases are TGTGCCAGCAGTCCACTAGCGTTAAGCTCTGGGGCCAACGTCCTGACTTTC. Filled out from reference TRBV27 and TRBJ2-6, the complete variable domain reads EAQVTQNPRYLITVTGKKLTVTCSQNMNHEYMSWYRQDPGLGLRQIYYSMNVEVTDKGDVPEGYKVSRKEKRNFPLILESPSPNQTSLYFCASSPLALSSGANVLTFGAGSRLTVL.

The CDR3 DNA is TGTGCCAGCAGGGGATCTAGCGCTTGGATGTCCGAGCAGTACTTC. Translation: CASRGSSAWMSEQYF. The V call is TRBV6-1, the J call TRBJ2-7; D may be TRBD2 (6 bases). The CDR3 spans 15 residues. From germline, CDR1 is MNHNS and CDR2 SASEGT. Between the trimmed V and J ends, which lost 6 bases and 6 bases, there was a span of 21 bases.

The DNA of the CDR3 is TGCAGCATCCTTTTGGCTGGGGCCAACGTCCTGACTTTC. Its protein product is CSILLAGANVLTF. The rearrangement joins TRBV29-1 to TRBJ2-6; D ambiguous. The CDR3 consists of 13 residues. Germline CDR1 and CDR2: SQVTM and ANQGSEA. The ends were cut back, 8 bases at V and 2 bases at J, with 10 bases in the middle.

This clonotype was observed a handful of times. J is TRBJ2-3 and V is TRBV20-1, with TRBD2 matching 11 bases. Germline loops: CDR1 DFQATT, CDR2 SNEGSKA (reference sequence). The ends lost 3 bases at V and 4 bases at J; junction bases unmatched: 9. This CDR3 region has 16 residues. The CDR3 DNA follows: TGCAGTGCTAGGCCTTCGGCTAGCGGGAGGTCAGATACGCAGTATTTT. Amino acids: CSARPSASGRSDTQYF.

This chain uses TRBV12-3 or TRBV12-4 with TRBJ2-5; 11 nucleotides match TRBD1. V shed 3 bases and J 5 bases; nucleotides not matched to a gene: 8. This CDR3 contains 16 residues. The CDR3 sequence: CASSFGTGGDGETQYF. In DNA form, the CDR3 reads TGTGCCAGCAGTTTCGGGACAGGGGGAGATGGTGAGACCCAGTACTTC.

This clonotype was recorded at least ten times. The J gene is TRBJ2-3, the V gene TRBV12-3 or TRBV12-4; TRBD2 matches at 11 bases. The CDR3 totals 16 residues. V shed 5 bases and J 4 bases; nucleotides not matched to a gene: 8. CDR3 sequence: CASSPRGSGGADTQYF. CDR3 in DNA: TGTGCCAGCAGTCCCAGGGGTAGCGGGGGGGCAGATACGCAGTATTTT.

CDR3 loop: CASSHMRGIQPQHF. DNA of the CDR3: TGTGCCAGCAGTCACATGAGGGGGATTCAGCCCCAGCATTTT. The genes are TRBV12-3 or TRBV12-4 and TRBJ1-5, with a possible D match to TRBD1 (6 bases). The CDR3 runs 14 residues. Trimming left V 5 bases short and J 6 bases short, with 14 bases between.

V usage is TRBV4-1 and J usage is TRBJ2-1, with D hard to call. CDR1 and CDR2 (germline): MGHRA, YSYEKL. V lost 3 bases and J lost 11, with 14 bases in between. The CDR3 has 13 amino acids. In DNA, the CDR3 is TGCGCCAGCAGCCATTCCTCCCTGGACCAGCAGTTCTTC. Translation: CASSHSSLDQQFF.

This clonotype was seen ten or more times. This rearrangement joins TRBV15 to TRBJ2-1; D is perhaps TRBD2 (6 bases). CDR1 LNHNV and CDR2 YYDKDF come from the germline V gene (reference sequence). The germline V and J ends were trimmed by 1 base and 4 bases, with 11 bases remaining between them. The CDR3 spans 15 residues. CDR3 protein: CATSRGGTVYNEQFF. CDR3 nucleotide sequence: TGTGCCACCAGCAGAGGCGGGACGGTATACAATGAGCAGTTCTTC.

The chain recombines TRBV7-3 with TRBJ2-2; D is perhaps TRBD1 (6 bases). Germline-derived CDR1 and CDR2 are SGHTA and FQGTGA. CDR3 length: 14 amino acids. V was shortened by 1 base and J by 3 bases, with 6 bases between the two germline ends. The CDR3 bases are TGTGCCAGCAGCTTAAACAGGGACACCGGGGAGCTGTTTTTT. Protein sequence: CASSLNRDTGELFF.